The clone carrying this T cell receptor beta chain was seen a handful of times. Its antigen is not known. The CDR3 is 16 amino acids. V lost 9 bases and J lost 2; bases outside the gene matches: 15. The germline gives CDR1 LNHDA, CDR2 SQIVND (reference sequence). Peripheral blood genomic DNA, not sorted cells or RNA, was the template. Rearranged V-D-J TRB sequences were amplified with a mixed TRB-A/B primer pool. TCRdb re-called the multiplex PCR reads with MiXCR, one entry per CDR3 protein. The sample shows under 10,000 distinct CDR3 sequences, around 35% of them seen only once. The sample is drawn from a study of T cell repertoires in aging, cancer and after chemotherapy. For the study at large: The whole study produced a dataset of around 8.4 million TCR reads.

General study points: Untreated cancer patients had significantly lower blood TCR diversity than age-matched healthy donors. Rebound thymic output was suggested by rising median generation probability during chemotherapy in each cancer cohort.

The sequencing input was blood. This clonotype was obtained from a human donor in good health. The V gene is TRBV19, the J gene TRBJ2-7; 8 nucleotides line up with TRBD1. In DNA, the CDR3 is TGTGCCAGCAGTCCATCGACAGGGGAGTTACCCTACGAGCAGTACTTC. This gives the protein CASSPSTGELPYEQYF.